One and the same sample provided the 18 T cell receptor beta chains below, sequenced in a study of neurological immune-mediated disorders. TCRdb called the 5' RACE reads again in MiXCR, with one record for every CDR3 protein. Of just under 40,000 distinct CDR3 sequences listed, 7% to 8.5% were seen once; the top ten hold approximately 5.4%. The material sequenced was CD4+ T cells from blood. The origin of the receptors is a middle-aged man in good health.

This clonotype was counted ten times or more. This chain joins TRBV12-3 or TRBV12-4 and TRBJ2-3; tentative D call: TRBD1 (6 bases). The CDR3 runs 11 residues. Trimming stripped 9 bases from V and 8 bases from J, with 12 bases between. The CDR3 sequence: CASIKGGTQYF. CDR3 nucleotides: TGTGCCAGTATAAAAGGGGGTACGCAGTATTTT.

In its sample, this clonotype was seen many times. V is TRBV7-2 and J is TRBJ2-3, with D possibly being TRBD2 (7 bases). The germline V and J ends were trimmed by 5 bases and 6 bases, with 21 bases remaining between them. CDR1 and CDR2 from the germline V gene are SGHTA and FQGNSA. The CDR3 has 16 amino acids. The CDR3 loop is CASSPPRGSGVDTQYF. The CDR3 bases are TGTGCCAGCAGCCCACCGCGGGGGTCAGGGGTCGATACGCAGTATTTT.

This clonotype was picked up many times. This rearrangement joins TRBV29-1 to TRBJ2-4; D not certain. The CDR3 is 11 amino acids. Germline lookup yields CDR1 SQVTM and CDR2 ANQGSEA. The CDR3 here is CSLRIQNIQYF. In DNA, the CDR3 is TGCAGTCTGCGTATTCAAAACATTCAGTACTTC.

This clonotype was counted a few times. CDR3 protein: CSASQPGLGLNEQFF. For the CDR3, the DNA is TGCAGTGCTAGCCAGCCGGGACTGGGACTCAATGAGCAGTTCTTC. The V gene is TRBV20-1, the J gene TRBJ2-1; D may be TRBD2 (6 bases). Trimming took off 3 bases at V and 6 bases at J, with 18 bases between the two ends. Germline CDR1 is DFQATT and CDR2 is SNEGSKA (reference sequence). This CDR3 has 15 residues.

This clonotype was seen repeatedly, ten times or more. V and J are TRBV7-9 and TRBJ1-3; D might be TRBD1 (6 bases). The CDR3 covers 15 residues. Germline loops: CDR1 SEHNR, CDR2 FQNEAQ (reference sequence). Trimming cost V 10 bases and J 0 bases, with 16 bases left between them. This chain's CDR3 is CANREPEDSGNTIYF. CDR3 nucleotide sequence: TGTGCCAACAGGGAGCCCGAGGACTCTGGAAACACCATATATTTT.

Ten or more counts support this clonotype. The chain is built from TRBV6-2 or TRBV6-3 and TRBJ2-1; 8 nucleotides match TRBD2. The V segment lost 5 bases and the J segment 4 bases; nucleotides outside the gene matches: 4. Germline V lookup: CDR1 MNHEY, CDR2 SVGEGT. The CDR3 contains 14 residues. The CDR3 region is CASSKRGLYNEQFF. The CDR3, as DNA: TGTGCCAGCAGTAAGCGGGGGTTATACAATGAGCAGTTCTTC.

This clonotype has at least ten counts. This chain connects TRBV5-6 to TRBJ2-7, with D possibly being TRBD2 (7 bases). The CDR3 totals 16 residues. Germline CDR1 and CDR2: SGHDT and YYEEEE. V dropped 3 bases and J dropped 6 bases, with 22 bases sitting between them. In DNA, the CDR3 is TGTGCCAGCAGCTGGGGGGGCAGTGCAGGCGTTGGCGAGCAGTACTTC. This codes for CASSWGGSAGVGEQYF.

This clonotype was seen repeatedly, ten times or more. The chain is built from TRBV6-5 and TRBJ2-3; 8 bases agree with TRBD1. The germline V gene has CDR1 MNHEY and CDR2 SVGAGI. The CDR3 covers 18 residues. With 5 bases clipped from V and 1 base from J, the junction kept 14 bases outside the gene matches. This CDR3 reads CASSRRTGMAWGTDTQYF. CDR3 nucleotide sequence: TGTGCCAGCAGTAGGAGGACAGGGATGGCCTGGGGCACAGATACGCAGTATTTT.

This clonotype was detected many times. This rearrangement joins TRBV15 to TRBJ2-2, with unresolved D. Germline CDR1 and CDR2: LNHNV and YYDKDF (reference sequence). V was cut by 6 bases and J by 6 bases, with 5 bases left in between. The CDR3 is made up of 11 amino acids. The chain's CDR3 is CATSNAGELFF. DNA for the CDR3: TGTGCCACCAGTAATGCCGGGGAGCTGTTTTTT.

This clonotype was counted many times. The chain carries TRBV7-2 and TRBJ2-3; D is unclear. Germline assignment: CDR1 SGHTA and CDR2 FQGNSA. Trimming cost V 1 base and J 0 bases, with 5 bases left between them. The CDR3 is 14 amino acids. The CDR3 loop reads CASSLDPSTDTQYF. CDR3 DNA sequence: TGTGCCAGCAGCTTAGACCCTAGCACAGATACGCAGTATTTT.

Many counts were recorded for this clonotype. This chain joins TRBV6-1 and TRBJ1-1; D unresolved. The CDR3 extends over 13 amino acids. Germline V gene data show CDR1 as MNHNS and CDR2 as SASEGT. Trimming stripped 4 bases from V and 4 bases from J, with 10 bases between. CDR3 sequence: CASSVVVGTEAFF. The CDR3 bases are TGTGCCAGCAGTGTGGTAGTCGGCACTGAAGCTTTCTTT.

This clonotype came up many times. This CDR3 reads CSARAGADTQYF. DNA of the CDR3: TGCAGTGCTAGAGCCGGCGCAGATACGCAGTATTTT. The chain links TRBV20-1 to TRBJ2-3; unclear D gene. This CDR3 comprises 12 residues. The V end was cut by 1 base, the J end by 4 bases, with 6 bases between. Per germline, CDR1 DFQATT and CDR2 SNEGSKA (reference sequence).

In its sample, this clonotype was seen many times. This chain links TRBV28 with TRBJ2-3, with D possibly being TRBD1 (7 bases). The length of the CDR3 is 15 residues. Per germline, CDR1 MDHEN and CDR2 SYDVKM. Trimming pared 5 bases from V and 2 bases from J, leaving 14 bases between. CDR3 coding DNA: TGTGCCAGCAGTCCCGCGGGGACAGCCACAGATACGCAGTATTTT. Translated, it gives CASSPAGTATDTQYF.

This clonotype was recorded at least ten times. The rearrangement uses TRBV20-1 and TRBJ1-5; D unresolved. Germline V gene data show CDR1 as DFQATT and CDR2 as SNEGSKA (reference sequence). V was clipped by 0 bases and J by 0 bases, with 9 bases between them. CDR3 length: 15 residues. The DNA for the CDR3 is TGCAGTGCTAGAGATGGGTCCTATAGCAATCAGCCCCAGCATTTT. It is translated as CSARDGSYSNQPQHF.

This clonotype was counted many times. The chain uses TRBV7-9 and TRBJ2-3; unclear D gene. V was clipped by 5 bases and J by 9 bases, with 15 bases between them. The V gene's germline CDR1 is SEHNR and CDR2 FQNEAQ (reference sequence). This CDR3 is built from 13 residues. CDR3 in amino acids: CASSIEPKGTQYF. In DNA form, the CDR3 reads TGTGCCAGCAGCATAGAACCGAAGGGCACGCAGTATTTT.

In its sample, this clonotype was seen many times. V usage is TRBV5-1 and J usage is TRBJ2-3; D unresolved. Germline CDR1 reads SGHRS; CDR2 reads YFSETQ. There are 14 residues in the CDR3. Trimming stripped 2 bases from V and 2 bases from J, with 9 bases between. The CDR3, as DNA: TGCGCCAGCAGCTTTGGCGGTATCACAGATACGCAGTATTTT. Translated: CASSFGGITDTQYF. Supplemented by reference TRBV5-1 and TRBJ2-3, the full variable domain reads KAGVTQTPRYLIKTRGQQVTLSCSPISGHRSVSWYQQTPGQGLQFLFEYFSETQRNKGNFPGRFSGRQFSNSRSEMNVSTLELGDSALYLCASSFGGITDTQYFGPGTRLTVL.

The genes are TRBV4-1 and TRBJ2-7; no firm D call. Trimming pared 0 bases from V and 3 bases from J, leaving 3 bases between. Germline lookup yields CDR1 MGHRA and CDR2 YSYEKL. This CDR3 is 12 amino acids long. In DNA, the CDR3 is TGCGCCAGCAGCCAAGAAGGCTACGAGCAGTACTTC. Translating it yields CASSQEGYEQYF.

This clonotype was seen repeatedly, ten times or more. The rearrangement uses TRBV6-6 and TRBJ1-4, with D unclear. Germline V gene lookup returns CDR1 MNHNY and CDR2 SVGAGI (reference sequence). The CDR3 has 15 amino acids. Trimming shortened V by 7 bases and J by 0 bases, and 12 bases separated the two germline ends. The CDR3: CASKKRDSTNEKLFF. The CDR3 DNA sequence: TGTGCCAGCAAAAAGCGGGATTCAACTAATGAAAAACTGTTTTTT.